A single T cell receptor (beta chain) is shown here with its context. Its antigen is not known. Profiling relied on immunoSEQ multiplex PCR, and the TCRdb table lists in-frame clones only, not all of them. Here the sample spans 130,000 or so clones, over 65% being singletons. Per the germline V gene, CDR1 is SGHTA and CDR2 is FQGNSA. The CDR3 contains 15 residues. The data were obtained in a study of radiation and T cells in renal cell carcinoma. Across the whole study: Nephrectomy followed 15 Gy stereotactic body radiation by 4 weeks.

Regarding time point: baseline pretreatment blood. Treatment specified: 15 Gy SBRT to primary tumor, nephrectomy 4 weeks later. The patient's renal cell carcinoma had clear cell pathology. The study's findings and limits: Top tumor clonotypes rose in blood 2 weeks post-radiation, then contracted. Pretreatment tumor biopsies were lacking, so baseline clonotypes are unknown.

The receptor was derived from a woman aged 50 to 60 with renal cell carcinoma. The chain links TRBV7-2 to TRBJ2-1, with 13 bases that match TRBD2. The source was blood, collected from a patient whose treatment included radiotherapy and nephrectomy. The CDR3 loop is CLSGTSGASYNEQFF. In nucleotides, the CDR3 is TGTTTATCCGGGACTAGCGGGGCCTCCTACAATGAGCAGTTCTTC.